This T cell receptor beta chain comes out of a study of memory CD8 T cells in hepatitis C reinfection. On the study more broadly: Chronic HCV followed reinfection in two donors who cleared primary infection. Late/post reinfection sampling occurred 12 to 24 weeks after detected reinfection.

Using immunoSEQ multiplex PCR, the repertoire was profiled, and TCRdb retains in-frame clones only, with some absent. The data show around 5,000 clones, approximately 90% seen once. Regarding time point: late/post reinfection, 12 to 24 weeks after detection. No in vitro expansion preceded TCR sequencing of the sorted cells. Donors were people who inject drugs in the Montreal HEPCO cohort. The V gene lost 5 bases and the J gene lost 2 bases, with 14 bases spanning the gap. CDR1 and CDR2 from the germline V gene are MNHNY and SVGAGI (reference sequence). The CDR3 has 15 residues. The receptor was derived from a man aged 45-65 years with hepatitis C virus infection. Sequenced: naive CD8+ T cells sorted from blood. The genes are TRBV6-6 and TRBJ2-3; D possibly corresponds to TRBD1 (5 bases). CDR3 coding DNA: TGTGCCAGCAGTCCCCGGACACCGGTCACAGATACGCAGTATTTT. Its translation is CASSPRTPVTDTQYF.